In this sample, the clone carrying this T cell receptor (beta chain) is medium-sized. Its target is unknown. The CDR3 covers 14 residues. Germline CDR1 reads SGDLS; CDR2 reads YYNGEE. The V and J ends lost 2 bases and 8 bases respectively, with 16 bases between them. This sample is drawn from a study of T cells in localized non-small cell lung cancer. Clones were read by immunoSEQ multiplex PCR, and TCRdb kept only the in-frame ones, dropping some. The table includes roughly 1,700 clones, around 22% detected once. Regarding the study as a whole: Only one tumor region went through sequencing, so heterogeneity may still be there.

Sequencing used normal lung tissue next to the tumor, obtained before any cancer treatment. The clonotype was recovered from a female donor older than 55 with stage II lung adenocarcinoma. The V and J genes are TRBV9 and TRBJ1-2; maybe TRBD1 (5 bases). The CDR3, as DNA: TGTGCCAGCAGCGTCAGGGACCTAGGACCCGGCTACACCTTC. Amino acid sequence: CASSVRDLGPGYTF.